This T cell receptor (beta chain) stems from a study of cytomegalovirus exposure and HLA in healthy donors. Study in general: The roughly 120 million unique TCR beta sequences, from 150 million to 200 million T cells, were found by an earlier analysis. Whole-study results and caveats: Later analysis revealed greater clonal expansion in HLA-associated TCR beta chains than in equally common others. An Asian-associated ancestry cluster reportedly showed fewer N-insertions than the roughly 600-donor mean in a later analysis.

Use of 60 Vbeta and 13 Jbeta primers characterized the PCR. Some clones are missing from TCRdb's copy, which holds only in-frame ones; the method was immunoSEQ multiplex PCR. The sample consists of fewer than 200,000 clones, about 65% of them appearing once. A note on this clone: The antigen remains undetermined.

The CDR3 has 16 residues. The J segment lost 0 bases and the V segment lost 4 bases, leaving 7 bases of the junction unmatched. From germline, CDR1 is SNHLY and CDR2 FYNNEI. The clonotype originates from a woman in her 30s in good health and CMV-seronegative. The sample was PBMCs. The chain has TRBV2 and TRBJ1-1, with TRBD1 identical over 8 bases. CDR3 in DNA: TGTGCCAGCAGTGCATTCCGGGACAGGTTGAACACTGAAGCTTTCTTT. It specifies CASSAFRDRLNTEAFF. Full variable domain (rest looked up from reference TRBV2 and TRBJ1-1): EPEVTQTPSHQVTQMGQEVILRCVPISNHLYFYWYRQILGQKVEFLVSFYNNEISEKSEIFDDQFSVERPDGSNFTLKIRSTKLEDSAMYFCASSAFRDRLNTEAFFGQGTRLTVV.